This T cell receptor (beta chain) was sequenced in a study of cytomegalovirus exposure and HLA in healthy donors. Study overall: An analysis done earlier identified around 100 million unique TCR beta sequences from about 180 million T cells.

Germline CDR1 and CDR2: MNHNS and SASEGT. V was pared by 8 bases and J by 0 bases, with 16 bases between. The CDR3 contains 15 residues. The PCR used 60 Vbeta and 13 Jbeta primers. The protocol was immunoSEQ multiplex PCR, while the TCRdb copy is restricted to in-frame clones and leaves out a portion. The table for this sample gives around 120,000 clones. About this clone: The antigen is unknown.

General study points: Within the data, a cluster of highly shared sequence variants was likely a sequencing artifact. The authors later found most CMV-associated TCR beta chains appeared HLA-restricted.

The chain carries TRBV6-1 and TRBJ1-1; possibly TRBD1 for D (6 bases). The sample consisted of PBMCs. This clonotype originated in a man aged 45-65 years in good health and CMV-seronegative. The CDR3 protein is CASSGTSFLNTEAFF. The CDR3 region has the DNA TGTGCCAGCTCCGGGACATCCTTCTTGAACACTGAAGCTTTCTTT.